One and the same sample provided the 24 T cell receptor beta chains below, sequenced in a study of T cell responses to AZD1222 COVID-19 vaccine. Profiling relied on immunoSEQ multiplex PCR, and the TCRdb table lists in-frame clones only, not all of them. The table records more than 150,000 clones, approximately 91% of them present only once. Here the sequenced sample was peripheral blood, taken on day 0 of AZD1222 vaccination. The source is an adult in good health.

The chain carries TRBV4-3 and TRBJ2-1; D is undetermined. Germline CDR1 reads LGHNA; CDR2 reads YSLEER. The CDR3 runs 15 residues. Trimming took off 0 bases at V and 6 bases at J, with 12 bases between the two ends. The CDR3 loop reads CASSQEAESFNEQFF. CDR3 in DNA: TGCGCCAGCAGCCAAGAGGCCGAGTCTTTCAATGAGCAGTTCTTC.

The CDR3 spells CASSSGLRIPDTQYF. CDR3 bases: TGTGCCAGCAGCTCGGGACTCCGAATCCCAGATACGCAGTATTTT. This chain connects TRBV9 to TRBJ2-3, with a tentative D call TRBD2 (6 bases). The CDR3 is made up of 15 amino acids. CDR1 SGDLS and CDR2 YYNGEE come from the germline V gene. V was shortened by 4 bases and J by 4 bases, with 16 bases between the two germline ends.

The rearrangement links TRBV4-2 to TRBJ2-1; a possible D gene is TRBD2 (6 bases). There are 13 residues in the CDR3. Trimming removed 4 bases from V and 12 bases from J, with 16 bases in between. Germline CDR1 LGHNA, CDR2 YNFKEQ. The CDR3 nucleotides read TGTGCCAGCAGCCCCTCGACTAGAGAAGGGCAGTTCTTC. Amino acid sequence: CASSPSTREGQFF.

The CDR3 is CASSHGALNTEAFF. In DNA, the CDR3 is TGTGCCAGCAGCCATGGGGCATTGAACACTGAAGCTTTCTTT. This chain uses TRBV3-1 (or the pseudogene TRBV3-2) with TRBJ1-1, with D possibly matching TRBD1 (5 bases). V was pared by 3 bases and J by 0 bases, with 8 bases between. The CDR3 sequence is 14 residues long. Germline lookup yields CDR1 LGHDT and CDR2 YNNKEL (reference sequence).

This chain uses TRBV7-2 with TRBJ1-2, with a tentative D call TRBD1 (5 bases). V was pared by 4 bases and J by 4 bases, with 19 bases between. This CDR3 comprises 16 residues. CDR1 is SGHTA, CDR2 FQGNSA, per germline. CDR3 nucleotide sequence: TGTGCCAGCAGCTCGAGCCGCCAGGGACTGACCTATGGCTACACCTTC. Protein sequence: CASSSSRQGLTYGYTF. The full variable domain, rest sourced from reference TRBV7-2 and TRBJ1-2, is GAGVSQSPSNKVTEKGKDVELRCDPISGHTALYWYRQSLGQGLEFLIYFQGNSAPDKSGLPSDRFSAERTGGSVSTLTIQRTQQEDSAVYLCASSSSRQGLTYGYTFGSGTRLTVV.

The chain employs TRBV25-1 and TRBJ2-7; 8 bases map to TRBD2. J lost 9 bases, V lost 4 bases, and 20 bases had no gene match. The germline V gene has CDR1 MGHDK and CDR2 SYGVNS. The length of the CDR3 is 17 residues. As DNA, the CDR3 is TGTGCCAGCAGTGGAGGGATTTCCGGGACTAGTTCAGTAAGGCAGTACTTC. This encodes CASSGGISGTSSVRQYF.

The V call is TRBV10-3, the J call TRBJ2-1; D may be TRBD2 (7 bases). CDR3 length equals 15 residues. Deletions cut 3 bases from V and 7 bases from J, with 16 bases between. Germline CDR1 ENHRY, CDR2 SYGVKD. CDR3 DNA sequence: TGTGCCATCAGTGACGTAGGGGGGGAGAAGAATGAGCAGTTCTTC. The encoded protein is CAISDVGGEKNEQFF.

The CDR3 is CASSPGTVSSYEQYF. The CDR3 DNA follows: TGTGCCAGCAGCCCAGGGACAGTCAGCTCCTACGAGCAGTACTTC. The V and J genes are TRBV7-8 and TRBJ2-7; 7 bases match TRBD1. There are 15 residues in the CDR3. The V gene end was trimmed by 5 bases and the J gene end by 0 bases; junction bases not matched to a gene: 7. Per germline, CDR1 SGHVS and CDR2 FQNEAQ.

The rearrangement uses TRBV9 and TRBJ2-2; TRBD2 is a possible D gene (6 bases). The V end was cut by 2 bases, the J end by 5 bases, with 7 bases between. CDR3 length: 13 residues. CDR1 is SGDLS, CDR2 YYNGEE, per germline. CDR3 in DNA: TGTGCCAGCAGCGTGGGGGGTACCGGGGAGCTGTTTTTT. Its protein is CASSVGGTGELFF.

This clone was recorded once. V gene TRBV3-1 (or the pseudogene TRBV3-2) combines with J gene TRBJ2-5; 13 bases fit TRBD2. The CDR3 totals 15 residues. In germline, CDR1 is LGHDT, CDR2 YNNKEL (reference sequence). Unmatched junction bases numbered 0, after V lost 1 base and J lost 4 bases. CDR3 region: CASSQGLAGGETQYF. The CDR3 DNA is TGTGCCAGCAGCCAAGGACTAGCGGGAGGAGAGACCCAGTACTTC.

The V gene is TRBV29-1, the J gene TRBJ2-5; 10 positions match TRBD1. V lost 6 bases and J lost 7; bases outside the gene matches: 8. The germline V gene encodes CDR1 SQVTM and CDR2 ANQGSEA. The length of the CDR3 is 13 residues. CDR3 amino acids: CSVATGGVRTQYF. The CDR3 DNA sequence: TGCAGCGTCGCGACAGGGGGCGTGAGGACCCAGTACTTC.

The chain recombines TRBV7-9 with TRBJ1-6; 7 bases match TRBD1. CDR3 size: 17 residues. Germline loops: CDR1 SEHNR, CDR2 FQNEAQ (reference sequence). The ends lost 9 bases at V and 8 bases at J; junction bases unmatched: 19. In DNA, the CDR3 is TGTGCCAGTACGGGGGACAGACCGTCCAGGGTGGATTCACCCCTCCACTTT. Translation gives CASTGDRPSRVDSPLHF.

This chain links TRBV4-1 with TRBJ2-7; the match to TRBD1 covers 8 bases. The V gene's germline CDR1 is MGHRA and CDR2 YSYEKL. CDR3 size: 19 residues. J was trimmed by 2 bases and V by 0 bases; bases with no gene match: 15. Written as DNA, the CDR3 is TGCGCCAGCAGCCAAGATGGTTCCGGACCCGGGACAGGAGCCTACGAGCAGTACTTC. Its protein is CASSQDGSGPGTGAYEQYF.

This chain connects TRBV7-3 to TRBJ2-1, with 9 bases aligning to TRBD2. CDR1 and CDR2 (germline): SGHTA, FQGTGA. The CDR3 is 17 amino acids. The trim removed 4 bases at V and 4 bases at J, leaving 11 bases unmatched. CDR3 sequence: CASSSTEAGGRYNEQFF. The CDR3 region has the DNA TGTGCCAGCAGCTCCACCGAGGCGGGGGGGCGGTACAATGAGCAGTTCTTC.

The V call is TRBV29-1, the J call TRBJ1-1, with TRBD1 matching 7 bases. The CDR3 length is 14 residues. CDR1 SQVTM and CDR2 ANQGSEA come from the germline V gene. V lost 5 bases to trimming and J lost 7 bases; unmatched junction nucleotides: 13. As DNA, the CDR3 is TGCAGCGTTAGGGATGGGACAGCCGGGGGTGAAGCTTTCTTT. This gives the protein CSVRDGTAGGEAFF.

The table lists this clone with a count of one. Compared with germline, one end of the junction differs, possibly owing to a read error. The chain employs TRBV7-7 and TRBJ1-2; D remains unclear. Germline lookup yields CDR1 SSHAT and CDR2 FNYEAQ (reference sequence). The CDR3 loop spans 12 amino acids. The CDR3 sequence: CASRIGRYGYTF. Here the CDR3 DNA reads TGTGCTAGCAGGATAGGTCGCTATGGCTACACCTTC. Together with reference TRBV7-7 and TRBJ1-2, the CDR3 gives the full variable domain: GAGVSQSPRYKVTKRGQDVTLRCDPISSHATLYWYQQALGQGPEFLTYFNYEAQPDKSGLPSDRFSAERPEGSISTLTIQRTEQRDSAMYRCASRIGRYGYTFGSGTRLTVV.

This sequence joins TRBV9 and TRBJ2-5, with D unresolved. This CDR3 contains 14 residues. Trimming removed 1 base at V and 2 bases at J, with 9 bases between. From germline, CDR1 is SGDLS and CDR2 YYNGEE. CDR3 protein: CASSVMDGQETQYF. The CDR3 DNA is TGTGCCAGCAGCGTAATGGACGGGCAAGAGACCCAGTACTTC.

The table lists this clone with a count of one. This chain links TRBV4-1 with TRBJ2-7; D is unresolved. The V end lost 0 bases, the J end lost 4 bases, and 4 bases lay between the germline ends. Germline V gives CDR1 MGHRA, CDR2 YSYEKL. The CDR3 sequence is 12 residues long. CDR3 protein: CASSQEGYEQYF. For the CDR3, the DNA is TGCGCCAGCAGCCAAGAAGGATACGAGCAGTACTTC.

This clone has only a few counts. This chain links TRBV9 with TRBJ2-3, with D unresolved. Looked up from germline, CDR1 is SGDLS and CDR2 is YYNGEE. V lost 0 bases and J 3 bases, leaving 5 bases between the germline ends. The CDR3 has 13 amino acids. CDR3 sequence reads: CASSVDPTDTQYF. The CDR3 DNA is TGTGCCAGCAGCGTAGACCCGACAGATACGCAGTATTTT.

This chain links TRBV19 with TRBJ2-3, with D uncertain. Trimming cost V 6 bases and J 4 bases, with 14 bases left between them. The CDR3 length is 14 residues. CDR1 LNHDA and CDR2 SQIVND come from the germline V gene (reference sequence). The CDR3 reads CASSIPWTADTQYF. The DNA of the CDR3 is TGTGCCAGTAGCATTCCGTGGACGGCAGATACGCAGTATTTT.

The chain recombines TRBV5-1 with TRBJ1-1; D not certain. Germline V lookup: CDR1 SGHRS, CDR2 YFSETQ. The CDR3 covers 14 residues. Trimming removed 1 base from V and 8 bases from J, with 15 bases in between. The CDR3 here is CASSLSQVRLEAFF. The CDR3 DNA follows: TGCGCCAGCAGCTTGAGTCAGGTCAGACTAGAAGCTTTCTTT.

The chain carries TRBV11-2 and TRBJ2-7; weak D call: TRBD2 (6 bases). CDR3 length: 15 amino acids. Trimming cost V 1 base and J 6 bases, with 16 bases left between them. Per germline, CDR1 SGHAT and CDR2 FQNNGV. The chain's CDR3 is CASSLVAEFHSEQYF. The DNA of the CDR3 is TGTGCCAGCAGCTTAGTAGCGGAGTTTCACTCCGAGCAGTACTTC.

The chain recombines TRBV10-2 with TRBJ1-6, with 9 bases lining up with TRBD1. V lost 2 bases to trimming and J lost 7 bases; unmatched junction nucleotides: 12. Germline CDR1 is WSHSY and CDR2 is SAAADI. The CDR3 covers 18 residues. The CDR3 region has the DNA TGCGCCAGCAGTGAGACCGGGACAGGGAGTCTCGGCAATTCACCCCTCCACTTT. This encodes CASSETGTGSLGNSPLHF.

This chain links TRBV5-4 with TRBJ1-6, with D maybe TRBD1 (5 bases). The V gene's germline CDR1 is SGHNT and CDR2 YYREEE (reference sequence). The V end was cut by 2 bases, the J end by 7 bases, with 13 bases between. This CDR3 contains 15 residues. The CDR3 protein is CASSLSGLTNSPLHF. The CDR3 nucleotides read TGTGCCAGCAGCTTATCGGGACTTACCAATTCACCCCTCCACTTT.